This T cell receptor beta chain was identified during a study of T cells after posttransplantation cyclophosphamide. Study results and caveats: Tissue-infiltrating T cells from skin or gut overlapped little with blood T cells. Donor-recipient repertoire similarity was low at 1-2 months, rising over year one.

A marrow graft followed busulfan-fludarabine conditioning, with cyclophosphamide on days +3 and +4. This table comes from immunoSEQ multiplex PCR, and its TCRdb copy is limited to in-frame clones, with some not included. Recorded here are 5,500 to 8,000 clones, none singletons. This clone was recorded many times. Its matching antigen is unknown. V shed 7 bases, J shed 3 bases, and the junction held 0 bases outside the gene matches. CDR3 length: 13 residues. CDR1 and CDR2 from the germline V gene are LNHDA and SQIVND (reference sequence). The clonotype originates from a male patient aged 50 to 59 who received an allogeneic stem cell transplant from an unrelated donor, was CMV-positive, and had acute GVHD only. Some T cells may be graft donor cells. Sample: PBMCs, taken after allogeneic stem cell transplant with posttransplant cyclophosphamide. The genes are TRBV19 and TRBJ2-2, with TRBD2 matching 9 bases. CDR3 nucleotide sequence: TGTGCCAGTAAGCGGGGGGACACCGGGGAGCTGTTTTTT. Amino acid sequence: CASKRGDTGELFF. The variable domain in full, completed from reference TRBV19 and TRBJ2-2, reads DGGITQSPKYLFRKEGQNVTLSCEQNLNHDAMYWYRQDPGQGLRLIYYSQIVNDFQKGDIAEGYSVSREKKESFPLTVTSAQKNPTAFYLCASKRGDTGELFFGEGSRLTVL.